This passage covers 27 T cell receptor beta chains from one sample sequenced in a study of blood T cell repertoires in COVID-19 (dated by TCRdb to the early 2020s). Library generation was performed with the immunoSEQ multiplex PCR assay. TCRdb mirrors the immuneACCESS table, restricted to in-frame sequences. Some clones are absent from its copies; in checked studies, under half trace to an unresolved V gene, and the reason for the others is unknown. The sample records 350,000 to 450,000 clones, approximately 89% of which are singletons. The top ten constitute about 2.1% of the sample. Sequences were obtained from PBMCs or T cells enriched from blood (not recorded which). The receptor source for this set is a man aged 40-49 years in a cohort exposed to, infected with or recovered from COVID-19 (not recorded which).

The chain carries TRBV30 and TRBJ2-7, with D perhaps matching TRBD1 (5 bases). Deletions cut 4 bases from V and 0 bases from J, with 13 bases between. The length of the CDR3 is 14 residues. The V gene's germline CDR1 is GTSNPN and CDR2 SVGIG (reference sequence). CDR3 amino acids: CAWKRDSLSYEQYF. The CDR3 bases are TGTGCCTGGAAGAGAGACAGCCTCTCCTACGAGCAGTACTTC.

The V call is TRBV9, the J call TRBJ1-5; 9 bases agree with TRBD1. The germline CDR1 and CDR2 sequences are SGDLS and YYNGEE. This CDR3 contains 14 residues. The V gene end was trimmed by 4 bases and the J gene end by 8 bases; junction bases not matched to a gene: 7. For the CDR3, the DNA is TGTGCCAGCAGCCCCGGACAGGGGTGGGAGCCCCAGCATTTT. Its protein product is CASSPGQGWEPQHF.

This clone was counted once. The V call is TRBV4-2, the J call TRBJ1-5; D may be TRBD1 (6 bases). The CDR3 length is 16 residues. Germline CDR1 is LGHNA and CDR2 is YNFKEQ. Trimming stripped 0 bases from V and 2 bases from J, with 11 bases between. This CDR3 is CASSQDPRGGNQPQHF. In nucleotides, the CDR3 is TGTGCCAGCAGCCAAGATCCCAGGGGAGGCAATCAGCCCCAGCATTTT.

V is TRBV19 and J is TRBJ2-7; 9 bases agree with TRBD2. From germline, CDR1 is LNHDA and CDR2 SQIVND (reference sequence). The CDR3 covers 15 residues. V was pared by 3 bases and J by 1 base, with 4 bases of the junction left unmatched. The CDR3 coding sequence is TGTGCCAGTAGTATCTTAGCGGGAGAATCCTACGAGCAGTACTTC. Protein sequence: CASSILAGESYEQYF.

This chain connects TRBV4-1 to TRBJ2-1, with a possible D match to TRBD1 (5 bases). With 5 bases removed from V and 5 bases from J, the gap between germline ends came to 13 bases. CDR1 is MGHRA, CDR2 YSYEKL, per germline. The CDR3 is 14 residues long. The CDR3 region is CASSYPTAHNEQFF. CDR3 DNA sequence: TGCGCCAGCAGCTACCCGACAGCACACAATGAGCAGTTCTTC.

V is TRBV11-3 and J is TRBJ2-7; no reliable D call. CDR1 is SGHNT, CDR2 YENEEA, per germline. The CDR3 extends over 14 amino acids. Trimming took 5 bases from V and 2 from J, leaving 13 bases between them. CDR3 loop: CASSRDAAAYEQYF. The CDR3 DNA reads as TGTGCCAGCAGCAGAGACGCGGCCGCCTACGAGCAGTACTTC.

The chain combines TRBV5-1 with TRBJ2-7, with D perhaps matching TRBD2 (6 bases). The CDR3 length is 14 residues. CDR1 SGHRS and CDR2 YFSETQ come from the germline V gene. Trimming left V 0 bases short and J 2 bases short, with 9 bases between. CDR3 sequence: CASSLGGATYEQYF. The CDR3 nucleotides are TGCGCCAGCAGCTTGGGCGGGGCGACCTACGAGCAGTACTTC.

The chain has TRBV29-1 and TRBJ2-3; perhaps TRBD2 as D (6 bases). The germline V and J ends were trimmed by 4 bases and 3 bases, with 11 bases remaining between them. The CDR3 is 13 amino acids. Germline CDR1 and CDR2: SQVTM and ANQGSEA. DNA for the CDR3: TGCAGCGTTGCGGGAGCGTTGACAGATACGCAGTATTTT. It codes for CSVAGALTDTQYF.

The V call is TRBV19, the J call TRBJ2-7; 9 positions match TRBD2. Germline V gene data show CDR1 as LNHDA and CDR2 as SQIVND (reference sequence). The CDR3 is 14 residues long. V lost 6 bases to trimming and J lost 4 bases; unmatched junction nucleotides: 7. CDR3 bases: TGTGCCAGTAGCAGACTAGCGGAACCTTACGAGCAGTACTTC. It translates to CASSRLAEPYEQYF.

The chain joins TRBV6-4 to TRBJ2-1, with 13 bases that match TRBD2. Germline V CDR1 and CDR2: MRHNA, SNTAGT. Germline trimming cut 7 bases from V and 8 bases from J; bases unmatched to any gene: 5. The CDR3 consists of 14 residues. This chain's CDR3 is CASIPGLAGYEQFF. CDR3 DNA: TGTGCCAGCATCCCGGGACTAGCGGGATATGAGCAGTTCTTC.

This clone was recorded only once. This chain connects TRBV6-5 to TRBJ1-5; 9 positions match TRBD1. Germline lookup yields CDR1 MNHEY and CDR2 SVGAGI. Trimming removed 4 bases from V and 4 bases from J; junction bases left unmatched: 8. There are 16 residues in the CDR3. The CDR3 is CASSLIYDRGNQPQHF. CDR3 bases: TGTGCCAGCAGTTTAATCTATGACAGGGGGAATCAGCCCCAGCATTTT.

The sample holds one count of this clone. This chain uses TRBV15 with TRBJ1-6; 8 bases are shared with TRBD1. The V and J ends lost 0 bases and 9 bases, in that order; junction bases with no gene match: 7. Germline assignment: CDR1 LNHNV and CDR2 YYDKDF (reference sequence). This CDR3 spans 16 amino acids. CDR3 sequence: CATSRETGDGSSPLHF. The CDR3, as DNA: TGTGCCACCAGCAGAGAGACAGGGGACGGAAGTTCACCCCTCCACTTT.

This chain connects TRBV7-9 to TRBJ2-2; 10 positions agree with TRBD2. Germline CDR1 SEHNR, CDR2 FQNEAQ (reference sequence). The junction had 10 bases not matched to a gene; V was cut back by 5 bases and J by 7 bases. The CDR3 has 16 residues. In DNA, the CDR3 is TGTGCCAGCAGCCGACCTAGCGGGAGTTATCACGGGGAGCTGTTTTTT. Translated, it gives CASSRPSGSYHGELFF.

The chain recombines TRBV4-2 with TRBJ2-1; TRBD1 might be the D (5 bases). The germline CDR1 and CDR2 sequences are LGHNA and YNFKEQ. The CDR3 extends over 15 amino acids. V lost 1 base and J 3 bases, leaving 10 bases between the germline ends. CDR3 amino acids: CASSQAGTGYNEQFF. Written as DNA, the CDR3 is TGTGCCAGCAGCCAAGCAGGTACAGGCTACAATGAGCAGTTCTTC.

In DNA form, the CDR3 reads TGTGCCAGCAGCGTGGGAGGGAGTGAAAATACGCAGTATTTT. Encoded protein: CASSVGGSENTQYF. The chain couples TRBV9 to TRBJ2-3, with 7 bases aligning to TRBD2. Germline assignment: CDR1 SGDLS and CDR2 YYNGEE. This CDR3 comprises 14 residues. V lost 2 bases to trimming and J lost 7 bases; unmatched junction nucleotides: 7. Based on the CDR3 plus reference TRBV9 and TRBJ2-3, the full variable domain is DSGVTQTPKHLITATGQRVTLRCSPRSGDLSVYWYQQSLDQGLQFLIQYYNGEERAKGNILERFSAQQFPDLHSELNLSSLELGDSALYFCASSVGGSENTQYFGPGTRLTVL.

This chain joins TRBV2 and TRBJ2-7; 8 nucleotides line up with TRBD1. CDR1 is SNHLY and CDR2 is FYNNEI in the germline V gene. The CDR3 has 12 residues. The J segment lost 6 bases and the V segment lost 6 bases, leaving 4 bases of the junction unmatched. In DNA, the CDR3 is TGTGCCAGCAGGAGGACAGGGACCGAGCAGTACTTC. Translated, it gives CASRRTGTEQYF.

On this clone itself: An end of the junction differs from the germline gene, which may be a read error. The chain couples TRBV6-1 to TRBJ1-4; D is possibly TRBD1 (5 bases). The germline V gene encodes CDR1 MNHNS and CDR2 SASEGT. This CDR3 spans 14 amino acids. The CDR3 nucleotides read TGTGCCAGCAGAGAAGGACAAGCTAATGAAAAACTGTTTTTT. This encodes CASREGQANEKLFF.

V gene TRBV30 combines with J gene TRBJ2-4; a weak D match, TRBD2 (5 bases). Trimming left V 3 bases short and J 4 bases short, with 13 bases between. The length of the CDR3 is 14 residues. Germline lookup yields CDR1 GTSNPN and CDR2 SVGIG (reference sequence). This chain's CDR3 is CAWRKPGEKNIQYF. The CDR3 DNA follows: TGTGCCTGGAGAAAGCCCGGGGAAAAAAACATTCAGTACTTC.

The chain couples TRBV10-2 to TRBJ1-5; 8 nucleotides line up with TRBD1. Germline assignment: CDR1 WSHSY and CDR2 SAAADI. J lost 2 bases, V lost 6 bases, and 6 bases had no gene match. CDR3 length: 15 residues. The CDR3 region is CASRTGAPGNQPQHF. CDR3 nucleotides: TGCGCCAGCAGGACAGGGGCCCCTGGCAATCAGCCCCAGCATTTT.

This clone has just a few counts. This chain connects TRBV28 to TRBJ2-3, with TRBD1 identical over 9 bases. The V segment lost 5 bases and the J segment 9 bases; nucleotides outside the gene matches: 15. This CDR3 comprises 16 residues. CDR1 is MDHEN and CDR2 is SYDVKM in the germline V gene. In DNA, the CDR3 is TGTGCCAGCAGTCCACCGGGACAGGGAGGAGTCCGGACGCAGTATTTT. It yields the protein CASSPPGQGGVRTQYF.

The V call is TRBV7-9, the J call TRBJ2-1; 8 bases are shared with TRBD2. Per the germline V gene, CDR1 is SEHNR and CDR2 is FQNEAQ (reference sequence). The CDR3 covers 14 residues. V was pared by 3 bases and J by 5 bases, with 3 bases of the junction left unmatched. The CDR3 region has the DNA TGTGCCAGCAGCTTTAGCGGGGCAGACAATGAGCAGTTCTTC. Translated: CASSFSGADNEQFF.

This clone was found a few times. Other DNA sequences from this sample encode an identical CDR3 as well. The rearrangement links TRBV27 to TRBJ1-2; 9 bases match TRBD1. This CDR3 is 15 amino acids long. Germline assignment: CDR1 MNHEY and CDR2 SMNVEV (reference sequence). Trimming at V came to 0 bases and at J to 2 bases, leaving 1 base not matched to a gene. CDR3 nucleotides: TGTGCCAGCAGTTTATCCGGGACAGGGAACTATGGCTACACCTTC. Translating gives CASSLSGTGNYGYTF.

V is TRBV15 and J is TRBJ1-2; TRBD1 aligns across 9 bases. CDR1 LNHNV and CDR2 YYDKDF come from the germline V gene (reference sequence). The CDR3 runs to 16 residues. The junction had 6 bases not matched to a gene; V was cut back by 0 bases and J by 4 bases. The CDR3 spells CATSRDYTGGGYGYTF. Written as DNA, the CDR3 is TGTGCCACCAGCAGAGATTACACAGGGGGCGGCTATGGCTACACCTTC.

V gene TRBV3-1 (or the pseudogene TRBV3-2) combines with J gene TRBJ1-4; 10 nucleotides match TRBD1. With V trimmed by 4 bases and J by 10 bases, 15 bases remained unmatched. Germline CDR1 LGHDT, CDR2 YNNKEL (reference sequence). This CDR3 region has 17 residues. CDR3: CASSPRDRGTSSRKLFF. CDR3 coding DNA: TGTGCCAGCAGCCCCCGGGACAGGGGAACGTCGAGTCGAAAACTGTTTTTT.

The chain recombines TRBV28 with TRBJ2-1; 7 bases fit TRBD2. Trimming took 2 bases from V and 0 from J; bases not matched to a gene: 4. CDR1 and CDR2 from the germline V gene are MDHEN and SYDVKM. The CDR3 contains 16 residues. DNA for the CDR3: TGTGCCAGCAGTTTAGGCTCTAGCGGCTCCTACAATGAGCAGTTCTTC. Translated: CASSLGSSGSYNEQFF.

V and J are TRBV19 and TRBJ1-1; 9 bases are a match to TRBD1. Germline V gene lookup returns CDR1 LNHDA and CDR2 SQIVND (reference sequence). The length of the CDR3 is 15 residues. V gave up 6 bases and J gave up 7 bases; unmatched junction bases: 12. The CDR3 DNA reads TGTGCCAGTAGCATGGGACAGGGTAAGGTGGGTGAAGCTTTCTTT. It yields the protein CASSMGQGKVGEAFF.

This clone was counted a few times. The rearrangement links TRBV28 to TRBJ2-5; 8 nucleotides align to TRBD2. This CDR3 has 16 residues. Per the germline V gene, CDR1 is MDHEN and CDR2 is SYDVKM. V lost 1 base to trimming and J lost 4 bases; unmatched junction nucleotides: 8. CDR3 coding DNA: TGTGCCAGCAGTTTATATCTCAGCGGGAGTGGAGAGACCCAGTACTTC. Protein sequence: CASSLYLSGSGETQYF.